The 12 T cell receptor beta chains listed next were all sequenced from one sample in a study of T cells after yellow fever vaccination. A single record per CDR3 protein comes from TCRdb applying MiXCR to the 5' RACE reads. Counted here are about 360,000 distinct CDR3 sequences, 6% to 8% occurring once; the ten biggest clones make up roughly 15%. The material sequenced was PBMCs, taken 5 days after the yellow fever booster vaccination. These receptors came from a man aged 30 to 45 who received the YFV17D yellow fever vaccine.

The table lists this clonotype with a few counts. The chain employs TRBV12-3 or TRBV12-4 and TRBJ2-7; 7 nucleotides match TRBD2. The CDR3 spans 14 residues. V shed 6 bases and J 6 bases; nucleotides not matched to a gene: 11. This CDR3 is CASSPRGGTFEQYF. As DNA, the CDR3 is TGTGCCAGCAGCCCCCGGGGAGGGACCTTCGAGCAGTACTTC.

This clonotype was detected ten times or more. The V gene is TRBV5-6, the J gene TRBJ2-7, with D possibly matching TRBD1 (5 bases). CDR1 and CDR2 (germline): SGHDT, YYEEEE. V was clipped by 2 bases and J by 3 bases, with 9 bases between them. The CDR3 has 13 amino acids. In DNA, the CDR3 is TGTGCCAGCAGCTTTGGACATAGCTACGAGCAGTACTTC. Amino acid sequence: CASSFGHSYEQYF.

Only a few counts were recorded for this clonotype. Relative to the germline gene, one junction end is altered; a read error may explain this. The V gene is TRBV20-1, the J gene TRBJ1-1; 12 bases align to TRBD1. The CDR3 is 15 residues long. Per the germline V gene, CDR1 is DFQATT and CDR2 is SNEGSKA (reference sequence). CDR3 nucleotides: TGCAGTGCTCGAGACCCGGGACAGGGGGCCACTGAAGCTTTCTTT. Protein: CSARDPGQGATEAFF.

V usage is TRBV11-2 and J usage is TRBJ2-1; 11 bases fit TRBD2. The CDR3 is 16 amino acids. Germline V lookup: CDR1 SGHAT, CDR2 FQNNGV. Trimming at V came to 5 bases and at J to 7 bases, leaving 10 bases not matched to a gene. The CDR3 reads CASSPHSLAGGNEQFF. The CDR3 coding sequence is TGTGCCAGCAGCCCCCACTCCCTAGCGGGAGGTAATGAGCAGTTCTTC.

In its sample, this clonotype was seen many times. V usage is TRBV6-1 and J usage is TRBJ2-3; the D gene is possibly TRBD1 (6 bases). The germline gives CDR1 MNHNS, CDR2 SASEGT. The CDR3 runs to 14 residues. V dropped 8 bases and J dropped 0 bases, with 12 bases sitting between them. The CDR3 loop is CASARGPSTDTQYF. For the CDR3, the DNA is TGTGCCAGCGCCAGGGGCCCTAGCACAGATACGCAGTATTTT.

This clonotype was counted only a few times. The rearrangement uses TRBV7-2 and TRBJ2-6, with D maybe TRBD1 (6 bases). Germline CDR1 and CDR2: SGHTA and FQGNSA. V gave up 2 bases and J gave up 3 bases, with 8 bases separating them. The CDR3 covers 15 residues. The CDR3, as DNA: TGTGCCAGCAGCTTAAGGGGGTTTGGGGCCAACGTCCTGACTTTC. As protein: CASSLRGFGANVLTF.

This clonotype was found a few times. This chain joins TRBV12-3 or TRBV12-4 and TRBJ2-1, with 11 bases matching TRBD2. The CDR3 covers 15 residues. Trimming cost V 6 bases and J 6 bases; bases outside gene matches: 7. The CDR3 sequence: CASRFGTSGTNEQFF. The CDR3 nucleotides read TGTGCCAGCAGGTTCGGGACTAGCGGAACCAATGAGCAGTTCTTC.

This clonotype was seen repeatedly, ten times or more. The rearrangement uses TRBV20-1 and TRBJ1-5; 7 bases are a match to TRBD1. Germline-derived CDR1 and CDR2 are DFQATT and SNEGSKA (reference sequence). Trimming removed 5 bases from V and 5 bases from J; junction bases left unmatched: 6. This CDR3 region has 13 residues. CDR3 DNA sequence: TGCAGTGCTCGACAGGGCTTGGATCAGCCCCAGCATTTT. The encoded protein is CSARQGLDQPQHF.

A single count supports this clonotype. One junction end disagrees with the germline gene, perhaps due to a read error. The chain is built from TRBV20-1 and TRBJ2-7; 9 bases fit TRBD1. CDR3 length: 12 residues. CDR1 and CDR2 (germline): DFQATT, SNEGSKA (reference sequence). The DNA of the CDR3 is TGCAGTGCTAGGACGGGACAGGGCGAGCTGTACTTC. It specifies CSARTGQGELYF.

The CDR3 DNA reads as TGCAGTGCCAGTGGAACCGGGACTGGCTATGCCGAGCAGTACTTC. Translated, it gives CSASGTGTGYAEQYF. The chain employs TRBV20-1 and TRBJ2-7; TRBD2 is a possible D gene (6 bases). Trimming took 6 bases from V and 6 from J, leaving 24 bases between them. Germline V CDR1 and CDR2: DFQATT, SNEGSKA (reference sequence). This CDR3 comprises 15 residues.

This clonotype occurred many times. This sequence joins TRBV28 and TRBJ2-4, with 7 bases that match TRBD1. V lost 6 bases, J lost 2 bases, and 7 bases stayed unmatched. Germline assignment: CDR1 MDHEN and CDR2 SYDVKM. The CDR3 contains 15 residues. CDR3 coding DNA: TGTGCCAGCAGCGAACCGACAGGGCCCAAAAACATTCAGTACTTC. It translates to CASSEPTGPKNIQYF.

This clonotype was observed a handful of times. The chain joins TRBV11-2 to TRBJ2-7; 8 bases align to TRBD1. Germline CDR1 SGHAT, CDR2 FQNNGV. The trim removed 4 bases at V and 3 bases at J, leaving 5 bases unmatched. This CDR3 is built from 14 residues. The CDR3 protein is CASSWPGQGYEQYF. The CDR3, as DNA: TGTGCCAGCAGCTGGCCTGGACAGGGCTACGAGCAGTACTTC.